The clone carrying this T cell receptor (beta chain) has a handful of counts. Its matching antigen is unknown. Germline V gene lookup returns CDR1 SGHRS and CDR2 YFSETQ. The V gene end was trimmed by 3 bases and the J gene end by 3 bases; junction bases not matched to a gene: 4. The CDR3 has 15 amino acids. The primer mix had 60 Vbeta and 13 Jbeta primers. Clones were read by immunoSEQ multiplex PCR, and TCRdb kept only the in-frame ones, dropping some. In the table there are over 75,000 clones, around four fifths of which are singletons. The data originate from a study of cytomegalovirus exposure and HLA in healthy donors. Study results and limitations: Cytomegalovirus association was assigned to more than 150 TCR beta chains. A cluster of highly shared sequence variants was likely a sequencing artifact.

Donors were ostensibly healthy at sampling, although undocumented immune exposures were probable. The source material was PBMCs. This receptor was identified in a man aged 50 to 59 in good health and CMV-seropositive. This chain connects TRBV5-1 to TRBJ2-3, with TRBD1 matching over 10 bases. The DNA of the CDR3 is TGCGCCAGCAGCTCCGGGACAGGGGTTACAGATACGCAGTATTTT. Translated: CASSSGTGVTDTQYF.